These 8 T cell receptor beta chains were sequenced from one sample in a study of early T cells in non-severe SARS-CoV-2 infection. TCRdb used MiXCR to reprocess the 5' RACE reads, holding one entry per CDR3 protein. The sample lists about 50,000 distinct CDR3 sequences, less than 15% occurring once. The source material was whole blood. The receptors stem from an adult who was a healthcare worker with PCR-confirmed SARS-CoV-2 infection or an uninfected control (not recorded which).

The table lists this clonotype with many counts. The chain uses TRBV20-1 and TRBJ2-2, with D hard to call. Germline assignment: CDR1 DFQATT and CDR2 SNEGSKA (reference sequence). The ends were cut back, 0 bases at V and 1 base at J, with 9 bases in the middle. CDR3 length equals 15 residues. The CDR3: CSARDAIRNTGELFF. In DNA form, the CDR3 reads TGCAGTGCTAGAGACGCAATACGGAACACCGGGGAGCTGTTTTTT.

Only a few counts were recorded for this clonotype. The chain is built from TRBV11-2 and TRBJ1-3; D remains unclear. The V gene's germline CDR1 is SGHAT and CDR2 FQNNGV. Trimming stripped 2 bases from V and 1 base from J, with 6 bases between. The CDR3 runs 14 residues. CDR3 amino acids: CASSLMGSGNTIYF. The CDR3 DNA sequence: TGTGCCAGCAGCTTAATGGGTTCTGGAAACACCATATATTTT.

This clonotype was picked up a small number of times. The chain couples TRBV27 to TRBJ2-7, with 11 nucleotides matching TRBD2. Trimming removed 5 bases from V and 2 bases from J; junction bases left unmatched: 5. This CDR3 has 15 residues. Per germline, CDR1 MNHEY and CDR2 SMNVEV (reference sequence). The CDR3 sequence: CASSRLAGGAYEQYF. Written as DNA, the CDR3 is TGTGCCAGCAGTCGCTTAGCGGGAGGGGCCTACGAGCAGTACTTC.

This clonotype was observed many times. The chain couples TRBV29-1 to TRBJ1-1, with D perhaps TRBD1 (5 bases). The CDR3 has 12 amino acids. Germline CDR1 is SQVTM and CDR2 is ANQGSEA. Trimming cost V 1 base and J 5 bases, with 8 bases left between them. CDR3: CSVEVGGTEAFF. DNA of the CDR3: TGCAGCGTTGAAGTGGGGGGTACTGAAGCTTTCTTT.

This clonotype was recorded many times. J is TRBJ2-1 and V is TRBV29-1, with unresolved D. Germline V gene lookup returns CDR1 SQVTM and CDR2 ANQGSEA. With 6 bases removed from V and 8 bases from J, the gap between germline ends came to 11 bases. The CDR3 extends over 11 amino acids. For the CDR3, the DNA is TGCAGCGTCCCCAAGTTGGATGAGCAGTTCTTC. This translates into CSVPKLDEQFF.

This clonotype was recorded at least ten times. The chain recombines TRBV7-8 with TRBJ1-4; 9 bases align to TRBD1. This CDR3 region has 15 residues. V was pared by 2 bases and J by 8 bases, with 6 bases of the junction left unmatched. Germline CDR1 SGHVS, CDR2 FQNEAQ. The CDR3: CASSLQTGGQEKLFF. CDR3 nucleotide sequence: TGTGCCAGCAGCTTACAAACAGGGGGCCAAGAAAAACTGTTTTTT.

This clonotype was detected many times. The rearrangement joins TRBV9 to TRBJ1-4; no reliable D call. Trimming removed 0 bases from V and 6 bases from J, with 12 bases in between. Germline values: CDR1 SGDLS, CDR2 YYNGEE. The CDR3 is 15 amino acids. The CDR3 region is CASSVEGRKDEKLFF. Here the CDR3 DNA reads TGTGCCAGCAGCGTAGAGGGCAGGAAGGATGAAAAACTGTTTTTT.

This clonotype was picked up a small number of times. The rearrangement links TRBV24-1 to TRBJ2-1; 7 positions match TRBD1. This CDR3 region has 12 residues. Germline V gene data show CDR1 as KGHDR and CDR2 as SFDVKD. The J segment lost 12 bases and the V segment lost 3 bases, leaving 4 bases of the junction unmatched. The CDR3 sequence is CATSDIRDRQFF. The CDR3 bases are TGTGCCACCAGTGATATCAGGGACAGGCAGTTCTTC.